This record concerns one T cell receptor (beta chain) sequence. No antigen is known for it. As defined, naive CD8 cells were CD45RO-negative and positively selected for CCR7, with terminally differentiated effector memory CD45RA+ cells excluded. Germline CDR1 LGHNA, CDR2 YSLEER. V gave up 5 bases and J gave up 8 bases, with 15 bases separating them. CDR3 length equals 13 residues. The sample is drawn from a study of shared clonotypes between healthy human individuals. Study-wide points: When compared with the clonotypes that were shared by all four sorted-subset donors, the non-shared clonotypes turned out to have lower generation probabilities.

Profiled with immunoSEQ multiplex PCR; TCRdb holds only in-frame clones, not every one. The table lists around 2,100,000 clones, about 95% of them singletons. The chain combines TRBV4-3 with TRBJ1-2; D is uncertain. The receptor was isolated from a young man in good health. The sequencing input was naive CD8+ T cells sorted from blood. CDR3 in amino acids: CASSFTIREGYTF. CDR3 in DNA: TGCGCCAGCAGCTTTACCATCCGAGAAGGCTACACCTTC.